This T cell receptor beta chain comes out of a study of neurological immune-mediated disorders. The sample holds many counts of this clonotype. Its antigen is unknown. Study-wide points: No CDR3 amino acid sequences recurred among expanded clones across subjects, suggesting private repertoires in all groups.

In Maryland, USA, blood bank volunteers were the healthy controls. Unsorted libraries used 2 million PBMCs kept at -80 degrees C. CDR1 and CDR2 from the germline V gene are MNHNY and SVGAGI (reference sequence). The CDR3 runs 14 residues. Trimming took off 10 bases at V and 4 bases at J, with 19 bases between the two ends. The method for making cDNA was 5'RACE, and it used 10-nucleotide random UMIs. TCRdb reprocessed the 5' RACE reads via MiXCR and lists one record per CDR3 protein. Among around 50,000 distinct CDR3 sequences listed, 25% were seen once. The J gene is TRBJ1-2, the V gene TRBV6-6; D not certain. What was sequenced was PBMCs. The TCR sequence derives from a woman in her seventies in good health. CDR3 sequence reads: CATNSLTAIYGYTF. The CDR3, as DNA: TGTGCCACCAACTCCCTTACAGCGATCTATGGCTACACCTTC.